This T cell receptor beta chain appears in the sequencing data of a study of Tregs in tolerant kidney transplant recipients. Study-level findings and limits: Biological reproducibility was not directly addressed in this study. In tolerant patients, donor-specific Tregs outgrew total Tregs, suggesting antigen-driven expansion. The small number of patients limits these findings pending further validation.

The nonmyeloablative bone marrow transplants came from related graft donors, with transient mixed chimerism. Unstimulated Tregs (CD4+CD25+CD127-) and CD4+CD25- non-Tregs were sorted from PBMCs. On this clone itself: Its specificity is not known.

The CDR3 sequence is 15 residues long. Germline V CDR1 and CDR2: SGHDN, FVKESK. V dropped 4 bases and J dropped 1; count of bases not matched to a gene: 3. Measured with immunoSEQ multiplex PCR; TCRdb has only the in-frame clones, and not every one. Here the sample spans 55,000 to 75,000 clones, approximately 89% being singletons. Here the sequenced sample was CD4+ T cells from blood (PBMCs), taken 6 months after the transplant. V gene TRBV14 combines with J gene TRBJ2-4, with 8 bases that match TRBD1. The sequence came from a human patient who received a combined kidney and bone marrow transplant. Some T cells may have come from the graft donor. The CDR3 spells CASSPRTGAKNIQYF. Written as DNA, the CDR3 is TGTGCCAGCAGCCCTCGGACAGGGGCCAAAAACATTCAGTACTTC.